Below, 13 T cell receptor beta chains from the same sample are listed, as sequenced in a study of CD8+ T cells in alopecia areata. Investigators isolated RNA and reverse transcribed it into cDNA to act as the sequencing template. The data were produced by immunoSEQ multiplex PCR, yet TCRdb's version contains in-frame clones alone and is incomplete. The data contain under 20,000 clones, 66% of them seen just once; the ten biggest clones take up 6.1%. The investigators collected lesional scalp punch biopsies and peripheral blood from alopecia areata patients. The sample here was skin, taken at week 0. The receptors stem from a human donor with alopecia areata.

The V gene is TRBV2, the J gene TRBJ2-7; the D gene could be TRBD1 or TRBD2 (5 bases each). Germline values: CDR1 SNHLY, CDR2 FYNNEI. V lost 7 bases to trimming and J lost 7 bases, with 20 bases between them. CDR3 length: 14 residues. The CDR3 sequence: CASKLGMGDVEQYF. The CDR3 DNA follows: TGTGCCAGCAAACTCGGGATGGGGGACGTAGAGCAGTACTTC.

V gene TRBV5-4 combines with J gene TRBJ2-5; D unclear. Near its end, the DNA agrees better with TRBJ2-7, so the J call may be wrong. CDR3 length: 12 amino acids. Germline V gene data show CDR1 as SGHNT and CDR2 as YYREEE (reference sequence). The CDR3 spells CASGPSSYEQYF. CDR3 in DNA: TGTGCCAGCGGCCCCTCCTCCTACGAGCAGTACTTC.

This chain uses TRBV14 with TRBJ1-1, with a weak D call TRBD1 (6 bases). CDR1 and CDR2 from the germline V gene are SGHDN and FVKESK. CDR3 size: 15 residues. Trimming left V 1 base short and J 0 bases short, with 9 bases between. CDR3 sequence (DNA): TGTGCCAGCAGCCAAGTTCACAGGGTGAACACTGAAGCTTTCTTT. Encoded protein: CASSQVHRVNTEAFF.

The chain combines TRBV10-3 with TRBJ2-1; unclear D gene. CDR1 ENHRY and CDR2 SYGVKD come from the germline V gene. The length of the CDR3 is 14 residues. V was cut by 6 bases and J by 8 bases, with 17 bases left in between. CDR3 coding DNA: TGTGCCATCAGCGAGCCCCCCCTTCTAGATGAGCAGTTCTTC. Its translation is CAISEPPLLDEQFF.

DNA for the CDR3: TGTGCCAGCAGTTCATACCGGGACAGGGAGGGCTATGGCTACACCTTC. Translation: CASSSYRDREGYGYTF. The genes are TRBV6-5 and TRBJ1-2; TRBD1 matches at 9 bases. The junction had 10 bases not matched to a gene; V was cut back by 4 bases and J by 4 bases. The CDR3 runs 16 residues. Germline CDR1 and CDR2: MNHEY and SVGAGI.

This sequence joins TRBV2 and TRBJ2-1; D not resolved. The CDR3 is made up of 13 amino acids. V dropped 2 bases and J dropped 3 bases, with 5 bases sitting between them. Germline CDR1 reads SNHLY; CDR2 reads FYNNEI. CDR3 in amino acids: CASSERDYNEQFF. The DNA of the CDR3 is TGTGCCAGCAGTGAAAGGGACTACAATGAGCAGTTCTTC.

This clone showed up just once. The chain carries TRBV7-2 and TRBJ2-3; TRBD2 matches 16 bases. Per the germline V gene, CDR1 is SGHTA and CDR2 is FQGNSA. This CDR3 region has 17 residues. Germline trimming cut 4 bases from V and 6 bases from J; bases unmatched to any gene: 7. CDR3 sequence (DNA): TGTGCCAGCAGCTCGGGACTAGCGGGGGGGGGTCGGGATACGCAGTATTTT. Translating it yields CASSSGLAGGGRDTQYF. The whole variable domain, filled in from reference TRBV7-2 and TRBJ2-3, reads GAGVSQSPSNKVTEKGKDVELRCDPISGHTALYWYRQSLGQGLEFLIYFQGNSAPDKSGLPSDRFSAERTGGSVSTLTIQRTQQEDSAVYLCASSSGLAGGGRDTQYFGPGTRLTVL.

The CDR3 DNA reads as TGTGCCAGCTCCCAGCGGGGGGAGAGGCGGAATGAGCAGTTCTTC. It yields the protein CASSQRGERRNEQFF. V usage is TRBV6-5 and J usage is TRBJ2-1; 9 positions agree with TRBD2. V was clipped by 8 bases and J by 7 bases; unmatched bases: 12. The CDR3 has 15 residues. Germline values: CDR1 MNHEY, CDR2 SVGAGI.

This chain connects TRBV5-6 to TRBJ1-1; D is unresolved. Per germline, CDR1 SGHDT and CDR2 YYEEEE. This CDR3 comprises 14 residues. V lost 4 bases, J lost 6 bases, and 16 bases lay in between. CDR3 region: CASSPHPRGAEAFF. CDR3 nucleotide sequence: TGTGCCAGCAGCCCCCACCCGAGAGGCGCTGAAGCTTTCTTT.

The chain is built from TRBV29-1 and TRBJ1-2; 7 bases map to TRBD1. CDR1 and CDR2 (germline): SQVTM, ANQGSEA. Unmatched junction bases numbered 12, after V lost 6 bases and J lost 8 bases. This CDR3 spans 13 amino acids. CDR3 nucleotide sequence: TGCAGCGTCTTCGACAGGGCCCTGTGGGGCTACACCTTC. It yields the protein CSVFDRALWGYTF.

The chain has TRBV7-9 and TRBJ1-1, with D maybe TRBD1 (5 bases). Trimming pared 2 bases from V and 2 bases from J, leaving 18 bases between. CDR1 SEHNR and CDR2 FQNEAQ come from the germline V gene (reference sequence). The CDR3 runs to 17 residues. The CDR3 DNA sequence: TGTGCCAGCAGCTTATTGTATCGGGGCGGTTTAAACACTGAAGCTTTCTTT. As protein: CASSLLYRGGLNTEAFF.

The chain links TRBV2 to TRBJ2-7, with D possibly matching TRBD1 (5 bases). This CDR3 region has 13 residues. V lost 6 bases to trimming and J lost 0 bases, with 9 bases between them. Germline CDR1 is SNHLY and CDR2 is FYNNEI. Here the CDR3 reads CASRVDSSYEQYF. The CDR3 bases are TGTGCCAGCAGAGTAGACAGCTCCTACGAGCAGTACTTC.

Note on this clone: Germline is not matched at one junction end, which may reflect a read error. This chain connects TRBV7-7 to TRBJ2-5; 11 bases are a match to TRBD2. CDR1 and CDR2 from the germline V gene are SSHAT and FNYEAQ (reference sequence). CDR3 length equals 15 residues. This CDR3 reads CASSWTSGYQETQYF. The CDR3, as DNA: TGTGCTAGCAGCTGGACTAGCGGGTACCAAGAGACCCAGTACTTC.